These T cell receptor beta chains were read from a single sample in a study of neurological immune-mediated disorders. TCRdb ran MiXCR on the 5' RACE reads and lists one entry per CDR3 protein. The sample consists of about 79,000 distinct CDR3 sequences, 12% to 15% of them appearing once. The material sequenced was PBMCs. Receptors were obtained from a woman aged 45-60 years in good health. Both conserved end residues are part of each CDR3. D genes are given only for firm matches. Clone size, where shown, is once, few, many, or a class for clones that have expanded.

V	J	D	size	DNA	CDR3
TRBV12-3/TRBV12-4	TRBJ1-2	.	many	TGTGCCAGCAGTTTAGATCTTGTCCGGACACGGGTCAACTATGGCTACACCTTC	CASSLDLVRTRVNYGYTF
TRBV20-1	TRBJ2-1	TRBD1	few	TGCAGTGCGCAGAGGACAGGCATCGATGAGCAGTTCTTC	CSAQRTGIDEQFF
TRBV20-1	TRBJ1-5	.	many	TGCAGTGCTAGAGAGAGTGGCGGCGGTCAGCCCCAGCATTTT	CSARESGGGQPQHF
TRBV5-1	TRBJ2-3	TRBD2	many	TGCGCCAGCAGCAGAGGGACTAGCGGGGTCGGGGATACGCAGTATTTT	CASSRGTSGVGDTQYF
TRBV5-1	TRBJ1-1	.	many	TGCGCCAGCAGCCCAACAGGGAACACTGAAGCTTTCTTT	CASSPTGNTEAFF
TRBV5-1	TRBJ2-1	TRBD2	many	TGCGCCAGCAGGCGACTAGCGGGAGTTGTCGGCAATGAGCAGTTCTTC	CASRRLAGVVGNEQFF
TRBV7-9	TRBJ1-1	.	.	TGTGCCAGCAGCTTAGGCAAGGAAGCTTTCTTT	CASSLGKEAFF
TRBV5-1	TRBJ1-4	.	.	TGCGCCAGCAAGCGAGTTGCTGCTGGGGAAAAACTGTTTTTT	CASKRVAAGEKLFF
TRBV5-1	TRBJ2-7	TRBD1	many	TGCGCCAGCAGCGGATTGGGACAGGGTGGTGGCGAGCAGTACTTC	CASSGLGQGGGEQYF
TRBV29-1	TRBJ2-1	.	many	TGCAGCGTTGTCACGGGTAAAAATGAGCAGTTCTTC	CSVVTGKNEQFF
TRBV5-1	TRBJ1-2	.	many	TGCGCCAGCAGCTTGACGGGGTCTGGGGCCGATGGCTACACCTTC	CASSLTGSGADGYTF